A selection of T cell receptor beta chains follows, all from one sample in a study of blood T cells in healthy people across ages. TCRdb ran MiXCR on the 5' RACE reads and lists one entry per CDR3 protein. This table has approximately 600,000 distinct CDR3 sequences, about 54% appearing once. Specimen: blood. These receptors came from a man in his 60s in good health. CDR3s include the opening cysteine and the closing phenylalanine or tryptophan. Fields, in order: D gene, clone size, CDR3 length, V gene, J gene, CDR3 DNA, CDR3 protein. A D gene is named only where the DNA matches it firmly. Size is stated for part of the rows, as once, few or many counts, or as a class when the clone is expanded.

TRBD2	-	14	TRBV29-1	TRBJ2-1	TGCAGCTTCGCCCTAGCGGCGGATTACAATGAGCAGTTCTTC	CSFALAADYNEQFF
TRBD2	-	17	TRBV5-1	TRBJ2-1	TGCGCCAGCAGCCACTACCAGACTAGCGGGGGATACAATGAGCAGTTCTTC	CASSHYQTSGGYNEQFF
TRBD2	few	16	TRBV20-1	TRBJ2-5	TGCAGTGCTAGAAGAATCGAGCGGGGTCCACAAGAGACCCAGTACTTC	CSARRIERGPQETQYF
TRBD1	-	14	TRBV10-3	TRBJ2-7	TGTGCCAGCAGCGGACAGGTTCTCGAGTACGAGCAGTACTTC	CASSGQVLEYEQYF
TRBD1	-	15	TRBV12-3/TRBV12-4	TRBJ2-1	TGTGCCAGCAGGCTCACCGGGACAGGGAACAATGAGCAGTTCTTC	CASRLTGTGNNEQFF
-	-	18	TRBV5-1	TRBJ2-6	TGCGCCAGCAGCAATCCTCTAAAAGGGCTCTCTGGGGCCAACGTCCTGACTTTC	CASSNPLKGLSGANVLTF
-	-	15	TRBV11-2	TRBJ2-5	TGTGCCAGCAGCTTAGCCCAGACAGCCCTAGAGACCCAGTACTTC	CASSLAQTALETQYF
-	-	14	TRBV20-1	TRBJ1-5	TGCAGTGCCTTGAGCCCAGCCCGCAATCAGCCCCAGCATTTT	CSALSPARNQPQHF
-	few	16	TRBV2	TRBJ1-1	TGTGCCAGCAGTGAAACGACGGGGGCGGGTAACACTGAAGCTTTCTTT	CASSETTGAGNTEAFF
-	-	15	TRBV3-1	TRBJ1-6	TGTGCCAGCAGTCAAACGGGGGGTACCAATTCACCCCTCCACTTT	CASSQTGGTNSPLHF
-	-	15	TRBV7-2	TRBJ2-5	TGTGCCAGCAGCCTCGACTTGGGACGCCACAATGAGCAGTACTTC	CASSLDLGRHNEQYF
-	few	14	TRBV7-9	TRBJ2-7	TGTGCCAGCAGCTCCCAAGACGGTCGCTACGAGCAGTACTTC	CASSSQDGRYEQYF
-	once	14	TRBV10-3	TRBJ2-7	TGTGCCATCGTTCTGAGCGATAGCCCCTACGAGCAGTACTTC	CAIVLSDSPYEQYF
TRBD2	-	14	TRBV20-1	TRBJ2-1	TGCAGTGCTAGGGCGGGGGGTGGCCTAAATGAGCAGTTCTTC	CSARAGGGLNEQFF
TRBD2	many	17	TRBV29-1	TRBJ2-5	TGCAGCGTTGAAGGCCCCCCAGCGGGGGGGATCCAAGAGACCCAGTACTTC	CSVEGPPAGGIQETQYF
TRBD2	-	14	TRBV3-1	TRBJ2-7	TGTGCCAGCAGCGAGCCGGGGAGGGAAAATGAGCAGTACTTC	CASSEPGRENEQYF
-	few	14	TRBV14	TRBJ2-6	TGTGCCAGCAGCCAAGATGGGGAGCGTGGGCTCCTGACTTTC	CASSQDGERGLLTF
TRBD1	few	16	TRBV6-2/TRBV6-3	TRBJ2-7	TGTGCCAGCAGACATTCCGTCGGGACAGGGGGTTACGAGCAGTACTTC	CASRHSVGTGGYEQYF
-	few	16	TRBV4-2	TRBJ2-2	TGTGCCAGCAGCCAACCCGAAGGTGGCCACACCGGGGAGCTGTTTTTT	CASSQPEGGHTGELFF
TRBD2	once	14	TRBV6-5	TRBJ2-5	TGTGCCAGCAGTTCCATGACTAGCGCCGAGACCCAGTACTTC	CASSSMTSAETQYF
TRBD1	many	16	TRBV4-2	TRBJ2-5	TGTGCCAGCAGCCAGAGAGGGGGACAGGGGGAAGAGACCCAGTACTTC	CASSQRGGQGEETQYF
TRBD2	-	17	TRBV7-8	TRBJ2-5	TGTGCCAGCAGCTTATTGACTAGCGGGGGGGGTAGAGAGGCCCAGTACTTC	CASSLLTSGGGREAQYF
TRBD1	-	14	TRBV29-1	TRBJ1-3	TGCAGCGCCACGGGACAGGGATCTGGAAACACCATATATTTT	CSATGQGSGNTIYF
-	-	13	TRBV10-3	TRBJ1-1	TGTGCCATCATGGGGGGTGAGGACACTGAAGCTTTCTTT	CAIMGGEDTEAFF
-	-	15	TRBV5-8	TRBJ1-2	TGTGCCAGCAGCGATACAGGATCCCACCTCTATGGCTACACCTTC	CASSDTGSHLYGYTF
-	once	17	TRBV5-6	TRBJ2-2	TGTGCCAGCAGCTACGAGGCGAGTTTGGGGGACACCGGGGAGCTGTTTTTT	CASSYEASLGDTGELFF
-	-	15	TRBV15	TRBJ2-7	TGTGCCACCAGCAGAGCAGCAGGAGGAATCTACGAGCAGTACTTC	CATSRAAGGIYEQYF
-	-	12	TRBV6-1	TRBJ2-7	TGTGCCAGCAGTGACCCTGCCCGAAAGCAGTACTTC	CASSDPARKQYF
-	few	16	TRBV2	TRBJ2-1	TGTGCCAGCAGCGGACCGGGATCAGGCCTCTACAATGAGCAGTTCTTC	CASSGPGSGLYNEQFF
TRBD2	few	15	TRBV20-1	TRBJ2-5	TGCAGTGCTAGGTCGGAGCGGGGGGCGCAAGAGACCCAGTACTTC	CSARSERGAQETQYF
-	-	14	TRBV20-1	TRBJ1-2	TGCAGTGCCCCCTCGCGGGATTTGCACTATGGCTACACCTTC	CSAPSRDLHYGYTF
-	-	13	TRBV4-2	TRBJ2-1	TGTGCCAGCAGCCAACCTACCGTATCTGAGCAGTTCTTC	CASSQPTVSEQFF
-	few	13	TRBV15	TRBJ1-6	TGTGCCACCAGCAGAGATGATAATTCACCCCTCCACTTT	CATSRDDNSPLHF
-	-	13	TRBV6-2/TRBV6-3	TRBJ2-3	TGTGCCACCCTCTCGAAACACACAGATACGCAGTATTTT	CATLSKHTDTQYF
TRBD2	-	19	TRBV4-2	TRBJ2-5	TGTGCCAGCAGCCAAGATTTGCAGGCTAGCGGGGGACCCCAAGAGACCCAGTACTTC	CASSQDLQASGGPQETQYF
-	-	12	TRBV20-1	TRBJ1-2	TGCAGTGCTAAGGAGGGGGGCTATGGCTACACCTTC	CSAKEGGYGYTF
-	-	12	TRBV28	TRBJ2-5	TGTGCCAGCAGTTCAACAAAGGGGTCCCAGTACTTC	CASSSTKGSQYF
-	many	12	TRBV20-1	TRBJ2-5	TGCAGTGCTAGATGGGGGGAGGAGACCCAGTACTTC	CSARWGEETQYF
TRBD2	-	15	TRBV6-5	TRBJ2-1	TGTGCCAGCAGTTACGGGCTAGCGGTCTCGGATGAGCAATTCTTC	CASSYGLAVSDEQFF
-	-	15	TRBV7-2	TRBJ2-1	TGTGCCAGCAGCTTAGTGGGGACAGCGGGGAATGAGCAGTTCTTC	CASSLVGTAGNEQFF
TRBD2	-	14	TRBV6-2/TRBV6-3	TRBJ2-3	TGTGCCAGCAGTTTACTAGCGGGCACAGATACGCAGTATTTT	CASSLLAGTDTQYF
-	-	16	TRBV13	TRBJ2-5	TGTGCCAGCAGCGAAGGGTGGGGGTACAATAAAGAGACCCAGTACTTC	CASSEGWGYNKETQYF
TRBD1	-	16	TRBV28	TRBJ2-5	TGTGCCAGCAGTCCTACTGGACAGGGGGCCAGGGAGACCCAGTACTTC	CASSPTGQGARETQYF
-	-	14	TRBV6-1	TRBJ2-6	TGTGCCAGCAGTGCCGTAGCTGGGGCCAACGTCCTGACTTTC	CASSAVAGANVLTF
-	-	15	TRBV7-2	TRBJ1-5	TGTGCCAGCAGCATCGACCAGAGCACGGTTCAGCCCCAGCATTTT	CASSIDQSTVQPQHF
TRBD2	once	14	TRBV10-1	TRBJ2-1	TGCGCCAGCCAACTAGCGGGCACCTACAATGAGCAGTTCTTC	CASQLAGTYNEQFF
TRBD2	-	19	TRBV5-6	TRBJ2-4	TGTGCCAGCAGCTCTTGGACTAGCGGTTGGGGGGGAGCCAAAACCATTCAGTACTTC	CASSSWTSGWGGAKTIQYF
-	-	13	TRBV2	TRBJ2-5	TGTGCCAGCAACTGGGGCGACCAAGGGACCCAGTACTTC	CASNWGDQGTQYF
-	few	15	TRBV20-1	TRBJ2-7	TGCAGTGCTAGTTCCGTGGAGACCCCCAGCTACGAGCAGTACTTC	CSASSVETPSYEQYF
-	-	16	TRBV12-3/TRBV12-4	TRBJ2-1	TGTGCCAGCAGTTTACGGCAGGGACTTCTATACAATGAGCAGTTCTTC	CASSLRQGLLYNEQFF
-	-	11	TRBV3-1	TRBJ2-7	TGTGCCAGCAGCCAACACCGCCAGCAGTACTTC	CASSQHRQQYF
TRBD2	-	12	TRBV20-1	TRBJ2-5	TGCAGTGCCGGGACTAGCAGTCAGACCCAGTACTTC	CSAGTSSQTQYF
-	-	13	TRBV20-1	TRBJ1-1	TGCAGTGCTAGAGATGGGGGTAACACTGAAGCTTTCTTT	CSARDGGNTEAFF
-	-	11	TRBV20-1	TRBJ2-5	TGCAGCCGAAGATATCAAGAGACCCAGTACTTC	CSRRYQETQYF
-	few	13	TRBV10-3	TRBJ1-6	TGTGCCATCAGATTCCAGGGTAATTCACCCCTCCACTTT	CAIRFQGNSPLHF